These 11 T cell receptor beta chains came from one sample sequenced in a study of glioma-infiltrating T cells. Using RNA template, CDR3s of TCR alpha and beta were amplified with iRepertoire arm-PCR. TCRdb fed the multiplex PCR reads into MiXCR, producing one record per CDR3 protein. The data show 300,000 to 400,000 distinct CDR3 sequences, roughly two fifths seen once. The specimen was glioma tissue, nonneoplastic brain tissue, or PBMCs (not recorded which). Every receptor here comes from a human donor with low-grade glioma or glioblastoma, undergoing nonglioma brain surgery, or in good health (not recorded which).

This clonotype was detected a few times. The gene calls are TRBV28 and TRBJ2-3, with 7 bases fitting TRBD2. The length of the CDR3 is 18 residues. J lost 0 bases, V lost 2 bases, and 11 bases had no gene match. CDR1 and CDR2 from the germline V gene are MDHEN and SYDVKM. The CDR3 nucleotides read TGTGCCAGCAGTTTAGCGGGAGCAGGGCCCTTGAGCACAGATACGCAGTATTTT. Translation: CASSLAGAGPLSTDTQYF.

This clonotype was counted a few times. As DNA, the CDR3 is TGTGCCAGCAGCTTAGGGGGACAGGGTATAAGAAGGACCCAGTACTTC. Translating gives CASSLGGQGIRRTQYF. This rearrangement joins TRBV7-2 to TRBJ2-5; 9 nucleotides line up with TRBD1. There are 16 residues in the CDR3. CDR1 and CDR2 (germline): SGHTA, FQGNSA. The V segment lost 1 base and the J segment 7 bases; nucleotides outside the gene matches: 10.

The chain links TRBV28 to TRBJ1-5; D not resolved. CDR1 is MDHEN, CDR2 SYDVKM, per germline. Deletions cut 7 bases from V and 7 bases from J, with 17 bases between. CDR3 length: 14 amino acids. The CDR3 is CASIGTVETQPQHF. The CDR3 nucleotides read TGTGCCAGCATTGGAACAGTGGAGACCCAGCCCCAGCATTTT. The whole variable domain, remainder taken from reference TRBV28 and TRBJ1-5, is DVKVTQSSRYLVKRTGEKVFLECVQDMDHENMFWYRQDPGLGLRLIYFSYDVKMKEKGDIPEGYSVSREKKERFSLILESASTNQTSMYLCASIGTVETQPQHFGDGTRLSIL.

This chain joins TRBV7-2 and TRBJ2-3; 9 nucleotides line up with TRBD2. Trimming cost V 1 base and J 2 bases; bases outside gene matches: 7. This CDR3 has 17 amino acids. The germline V gene has CDR1 SGHTA and CDR2 FQGNSA. CDR3 bases: TGTGCCAGCAGCTTAGTGATTGCGGGAGGGTACACAGATACGCAGTATTTT. Translated, it gives CASSLVIAGGYTDTQYF.

The chain combines TRBV27 with TRBJ1-1; D is unclear. The CDR3 runs to 14 residues. The V end lost 10 bases, the J end lost 4 bases, and 19 bases lay between the germline ends. Per the germline V gene, CDR1 is MNHEY and CDR2 is SMNVEV (reference sequence). CDR3 coding DNA: TGTGCCAACACCCCAATGGACTCCCTCACTGAAGCTTTCTTT. Its translation: CANTPMDSLTEAFF.

In its sample, this clonotype was seen a few times. The chain links TRBV28 to TRBJ2-7, with D unresolved. The CDR3 covers 17 residues. Germline CDR1 and CDR2: MDHEN and SYDVKM. Trimming removed 1 base from V and 3 bases from J, with 19 bases in between. The CDR3 DNA is TGTGCCAGCAGTTTATTTCTCCGGCTTAACCCGGACTACGAGCAGTACTTC. Translating it yields CASSLFLRLNPDYEQYF.

Comments on this clonotype: Possible read error: a much larger clone is one base away. The rearrangement joins TRBV27 to TRBJ2-1; the D is unclear. Germline-derived CDR1 and CDR2 are MNHEY and SMNVEV (reference sequence). CDR3 length: 14 amino acids. The CDR3 loop is CASSSMSSYNDQFF. CDR3 DNA sequence: TGTGCCAGCAGTTCCATGAGCTCCTACAATGACCAGTTCTTC.

Notes on this clonotype: This may arise from a read error, as a much more abundant clone is one base away. The chain couples TRBV27 to TRBJ1-5, with 9 positions matching TRBD1. In germline, CDR1 is MNHEY, CDR2 SMNVEV (reference sequence). CDR3 length equals 16 residues. This CDR3 reads CASSLWTGDSNQPQRF. CDR3 nucleotides: TGTGCCAGCAGTTTGTGGACAGGGGATAGCAATCAGCCCCAGCGTTTT.

Comments on this clonotype: With a much larger clone just one base away, this may be a read error. The DNA for the CDR3 is TGTGCCACCAGTTTACGCACCTTCGGACAGCCCCAGCATTTT. Translated, it gives CATSLRTFGQPQHF. The V and J genes are TRBV27 and TRBJ1-5; D gene ambiguous. The CDR3 extends over 14 amino acids. Germline V CDR1 and CDR2: MNHEY, SMNVEV (reference sequence).

This clonotype was seen a single time. Since a much larger clone is just one base distant, this may be a read error. The V gene is TRBV15, the J gene TRBJ2-3; no firm D call. Germline assignment: CDR1 LNHNV and CDR2 YYDKDF (reference sequence). CDR3 length: 15 residues. Trimming cost V 3 bases and J 4 bases, with 14 bases left between them. CDR3 DNA: TGTGCCACCAGCAGGGGTTTGGCGGCCGCAGATACGCAGTATTTT. It translates to CATSRGLAAADTQYF. Using reference TRBV15 and TRBJ2-3 for the parts outside the CDR3, the full variable domain is DAMVIQNPRYQVTQFGKPVTLSCSQTLNHNVMYWYQQKSSQAPKLLFHYYDKDFNNEADTPDNFQSRRPNTSFCFLDIRSPGLGDTAMYLCATSRGLAAADTQYFGPGTRLTVL.

A note on this clonotype: A much more abundant neighbour one base away suggests this may be a read error. The chain joins TRBV20-1 to TRBJ2-7; 8 bases align to TRBD2. Unmatched junction bases numbered 12, after V lost 4 bases and J lost 7 bases. The CDR3 length is 14 residues. Germline V gene data show CDR1 as DFQATT and CDR2 as SNEGSKA (reference sequence). This CDR3 reads CSATGGSSYNEQYF. Here the CDR3 DNA reads TGCAGTGCTACGGGAGGGTCCTCGTACAATGAGCAGTACTTC.